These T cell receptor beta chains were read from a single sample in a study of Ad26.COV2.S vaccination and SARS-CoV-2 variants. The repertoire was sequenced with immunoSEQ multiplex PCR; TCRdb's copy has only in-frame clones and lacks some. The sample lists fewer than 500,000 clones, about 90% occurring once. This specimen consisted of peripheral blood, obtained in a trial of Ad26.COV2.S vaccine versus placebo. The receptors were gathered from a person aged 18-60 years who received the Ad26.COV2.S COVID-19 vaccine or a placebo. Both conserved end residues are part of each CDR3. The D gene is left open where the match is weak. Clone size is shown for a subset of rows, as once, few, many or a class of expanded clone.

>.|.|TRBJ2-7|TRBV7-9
TGTGCCAGCAGCCCTACAACCATAGCGTCACGTAGCTACGAGCAGTACTTC
CASSPTTIASRSYEQYF
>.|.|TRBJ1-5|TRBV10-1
TGCGCCAGCAGTGAGTCGGGGGGGGATCAGCCCCAGCATTTT
CASSESGGDQPQHF
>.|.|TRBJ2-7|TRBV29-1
TGCAGCGGCGAACGGGCCCGGTACGAGCAGTACTTC
CSGERARYEQYF
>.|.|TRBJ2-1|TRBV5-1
TGCGCCAGCAGCTTGGGAGGGGCGGAGCAGTTCTTC
CASSLGGAEQFF
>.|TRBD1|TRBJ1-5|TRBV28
TGTGCCAGCACCCGCGGGAGGACAGGCAGTTCACGCAATCAGCCCCAGCATTTT
CASTRGRTGSSRNQPQHF
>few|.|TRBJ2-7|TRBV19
TGTGCCAGTGCAGGGGGAGGCTACGAGCAGTACTTC
CASAGGGYEQYF
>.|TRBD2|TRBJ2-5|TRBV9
TGTGCCAGCAGCGCTCACCGGGGGGGTCAAGAGACCCAGTACTTC
CASSAHRGGQETQYF
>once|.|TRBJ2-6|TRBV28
TGTGCCAGCAGTTTAGCGGGTGCTGGGGCCAACGTCCTGACTTTC
CASSLAGAGANVLTF
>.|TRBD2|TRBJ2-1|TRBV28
TGTGCCAGCAGCTATCGGACTAGCGGGAGGGCCAGGTGGCAGTTCTTC
CASSYRTSGRARWQFF
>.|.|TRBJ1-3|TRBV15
TGTGCCACCAGCAGATCATCAGTCAACTCTGGAAACACCATATATTTT
CATSRSSVNSGNTIYF
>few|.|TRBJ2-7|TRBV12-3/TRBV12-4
TGTGCCAGCAGCCCGAAGGGGGACGAGCAGTACTTC
CASSPKGDEQYF
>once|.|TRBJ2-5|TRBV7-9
TGTGCCAGCAGCTTAGTTGAGACCCAGTACTTC
CASSLVETQYF
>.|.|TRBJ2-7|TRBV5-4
TGTGCCAGCAGCCGAATTGACAGGACACTCGACGAGCAGTACTTC
CASSRIDRTLDEQYF
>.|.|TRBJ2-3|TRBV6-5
TGTGCCAGCAGTTCACGAAATAGCGGAAACACAGATACGCAGTATTTT
CASSSRNSGNTDTQYF
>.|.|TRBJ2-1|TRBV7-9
TGTGCCAGCAGCCACCCGGAGGGAGTGAATGAGCAGTTCTTC
CASSHPEGVNEQFF
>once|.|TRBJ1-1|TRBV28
TGTGCCAGCATTTATGCAATAACGGGTGAAGCTTTCTTT
CASIYAITGEAFF
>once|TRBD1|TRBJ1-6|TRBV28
TGTGCCAGCAGTTGGGGGACAGGCAAACTCTCACCCCTCCACTTT
CASSWGTGKLSPLHF
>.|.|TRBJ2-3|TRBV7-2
TGTGCCAGCAGCTTAGCAAGCTTTAGCACAGATACGCAGTATTTT
CASSLASFSTDTQYF